This T cell receptor beta chain was recorded in a study of technical replicates of blood from a few donors. Germline lookup yields CDR1 GTSNPN and CDR2 SVGIG (reference sequence). This CDR3 comprises 13 residues. V trimming: 5 bases; J trimming: 2 bases; junction bases outside the gene matches: 4. Assay used: immunoSEQ multiplex PCR; TCRdb lists only in-frame clones, some missing. This sample carries under 15,000 clones, around 79% of them seen once, and the ten largest clones take about 14%. Sequences were obtained from PBMCs. This clonotype was sampled from a human donor in good health. This chain links TRBV30 with TRBJ2-3; 7 nucleotides match TRBD1. The CDR3 nucleotides are TGTGCCTGGGAGACAGGGACCACAGATACGCAGTATTTT. Amino acids: CAWETGTTDTQYF.